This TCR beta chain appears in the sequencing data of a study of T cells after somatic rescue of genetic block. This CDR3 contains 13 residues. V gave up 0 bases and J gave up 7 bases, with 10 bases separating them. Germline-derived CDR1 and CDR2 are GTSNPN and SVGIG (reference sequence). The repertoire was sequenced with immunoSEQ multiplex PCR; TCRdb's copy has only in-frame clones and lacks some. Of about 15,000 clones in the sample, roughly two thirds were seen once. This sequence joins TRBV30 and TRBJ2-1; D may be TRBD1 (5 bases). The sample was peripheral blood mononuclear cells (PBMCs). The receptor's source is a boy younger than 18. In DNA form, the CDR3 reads TGTGCCTGGAGTGTACAGGACCCAAATGAGCAGTTCTTC. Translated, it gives CAWSVQDPNEQFF.